The 24 T cell receptor beta chains below all came from one sample that was sequenced in a study of blood T cell repertoires in COVID-19. The data were produced by immunoSEQ multiplex PCR, yet TCRdb's version contains in-frame clones alone and is incomplete. The sample lists some 390,000 clones; more than 80% were seen once. Material: PBMCs or T cells enriched from blood (not recorded which). The receptor source for this set is a man aged 25-45 years who had recovered from COVID-19.

The chain combines TRBV18 with TRBJ2-2; unclear D gene. V lost 2 bases and J 6 bases, leaving 10 bases between the germline ends. The CDR3 spans 14 residues. The germline V gene has CDR1 KGHSH and CDR2 LQKENI. The CDR3 DNA follows: TGTGCCAGCTCACCAGTCGTTCGTTCCGGGGAGCTGTTTTTT. Translated: CASSPVVRSGELFF.

The chain has TRBV10-3 and TRBJ1-6; weak D call: TRBD1 (5 bases). The CDR3 sequence is 15 residues long. V was pared by 1 base and J by 5 bases, with 9 bases between. Looked up from germline, CDR1 is ENHRY and CDR2 is SYGVKD. CDR3 in DNA: TGTGCCATCAGTGAGTTACAGGCGGATAATTCACCCCTCCACTTT. Translating gives CAISELQADNSPLHF.

This chain joins TRBV5-6 and TRBJ2-3; 13 nucleotides match TRBD2. Germline values: CDR1 SGHDT, CDR2 YYEEEE. V was clipped by 3 bases and J by 1 base; unmatched bases: 8. There are 18 residues in the CDR3. The CDR3 DNA reads TGTGCCAGCAGCTGGCGGACTAGCGGGAGCATCGGCACAGATACGCAGTATTTT. Translating gives CASSWRTSGSIGTDTQYF.

The chain combines TRBV27 with TRBJ2-1; 8 nucleotides align to TRBD2. With 3 bases clipped from V and 7 bases from J, the junction kept 2 bases outside the gene matches. There are 13 residues in the CDR3. Looked up from germline, CDR1 is MNHEY and CDR2 is SMNVEV (reference sequence). The CDR3 here is CASSLAGGNEQFF. The CDR3 nucleotides read TGTGCCAGCAGTTTGGCGGGAGGAAATGAGCAGTTCTTC.

In regard to this clone: Different DNA sequences within this sample yield the same CDR3. The V and J genes are TRBV30 and TRBJ2-7; 7 bases are shared with TRBD2. Germline trimming cut 0 bases from V and 1 base from J; bases unmatched to any gene: 3. Germline CDR1 reads GTSNPN; CDR2 reads SVGIG (reference sequence). The CDR3 sequence is 14 residues long. CDR3 DNA: TGTGCCTGGAGTGTAGGCGGGAGTTCCTACGAGCAGTACTTC. Residues: CAWSVGGSSYEQYF.

This chain uses TRBV4-2 with TRBJ2-3; 8 nucleotides match TRBD2. Trimming cost V 0 bases and J 5 bases; bases outside gene matches: 13. CDR1 and CDR2 from the germline V gene are LGHNA and YNFKEQ. This CDR3 is built from 18 residues. For the CDR3, the DNA is TGTGCCAGCAGCCAAGATTCACTAGCGGAACTAGCACGAGATACGCAGTATTTT. It specifies CASSQDSLAELARDTQYF.

V gene TRBV10-3 combines with J gene TRBJ2-1; a possible D gene is TRBD2 (6 bases). The CDR3 is 18 residues long. Trimming stripped 0 bases from V and 0 bases from J, with 15 bases between. Germline CDR1 is ENHRY and CDR2 is SYGVKD. In nucleotides, the CDR3 is TGTGCCATCAGTGAGTCGAGTCTTGGGGGAGGCTCCTACAATGAGCAGTTCTTC. This gives the protein CAISESSLGGGSYNEQFF.

The CDR3 loop is CASSQATGGIEKLFF. In DNA, the CDR3 is TGCGCCAGCAGCCAAGCGACAGGGGGCATTGAAAAACTGTTTTTT. This chain uses TRBV4-1 with TRBJ1-4; 10 bases line up with TRBD1. This CDR3 contains 15 residues. V shed 1 base and J 7 bases; nucleotides not matched to a gene: 3. Germline V gene data show CDR1 as MGHRA and CDR2 as YSYEKL.

The chain recombines TRBV10-3 with TRBJ1-5; D is ambiguous. The germline V gene has CDR1 ENHRY and CDR2 SYGVKD. V gave up 3 bases and J gave up 6 bases, with 9 bases separating them. CDR3 length: 13 residues. DNA for the CDR3: TGTGCCATCAGTGAAGGAGCCTTTCAGCCCCAGCATTTT. Protein sequence: CAISEGAFQPQHF.

This rearrangement joins TRBV14 to TRBJ2-7; D call uncertain. This CDR3 contains 13 residues. Germline V lookup: CDR1 SGHDN, CDR2 FVKESK. V was shortened by 1 base and J by 3 bases, with 7 bases between the two germline ends. CDR3 region: CASSQVLLYEQYF. CDR3 DNA: TGTGCCAGCAGCCAAGTACTCCTCTACGAGCAGTACTTC.

The chain has TRBV7-2 and TRBJ1-1, with 11 bases aligning to TRBD1. The germline gives CDR1 SGHTA, CDR2 FQGNSA. This CDR3 is built from 15 residues. Losses at the gene ends were 2 bases for V and 6 bases for J; bases not matched to a gene: 5. The CDR3 protein is CASSLYGQGAAEAFF. CDR3 in DNA: TGTGCCAGCAGCTTATACGGACAGGGGGCCGCTGAAGCTTTCTTT.

The chain combines TRBV3-1 (or the pseudogene TRBV3-2) with TRBJ2-7; a possible D gene is TRBD2 (5 bases). The CDR3 has 14 amino acids. V was trimmed by 6 bases and J by 0 bases, leaving 12 bases between them. CDR1 LGHDT and CDR2 YNNKEL come from the germline V gene (reference sequence). CDR3 in DNA: TGTGCCAGCAGTGGCAGAGGGAGCTCCTACGAGCAGTACTTC. Translating gives CASSGRGSSYEQYF.

This sequence joins TRBV27 and TRBJ2-7, with D unclear. The CDR3 totals 15 residues. The germline V gene has CDR1 MNHEY and CDR2 SMNVEV (reference sequence). Trimming left V 8 bases short and J 0 bases short, with 17 bases between. The CDR3 coding sequence is TGTGCCAGCGGCTCGCGGCGGATGAGCTCCTACGAGCAGTACTTC. Translating gives CASGSRRMSSYEQYF.

The chain employs TRBV27 and TRBJ2-3; D unclear. The CDR3 contains 15 residues. Per germline, CDR1 MNHEY and CDR2 SMNVEV (reference sequence). Trimming removed 6 bases at V and 0 bases at J, with 13 bases between. The CDR3 spells CASRWAGTSTDTQYF. For the CDR3, the DNA is TGTGCCAGCAGATGGGCCGGAACGAGCACAGATACGCAGTATTTT.

CDR3 sequence (DNA): TGTGCCAGCAGCGTTAGCGGTGGGGGCACAGATACGCAGTATTTT. Translation gives CASSVSGGGTDTQYF. The chain combines TRBV5-4 with TRBJ2-3, with D maybe TRBD2 (6 bases). CDR3 length: 15 residues. Germline lookup yields CDR1 SGHNT and CDR2 YYREEE (reference sequence). Trimming shortened V by 4 bases and J by 1 base, and 13 bases separated the two germline ends.

The chain carries TRBV25-1 and TRBJ2-7; 9 bases agree with TRBD1. CDR3 length: 16 amino acids. V shed 8 bases, J shed 1 base, and the junction held 12 bases outside the gene matches. The germline gives CDR1 MGHDK, CDR2 SYGVNS. The CDR3 here is CASARAGTGQSYEQYF. The CDR3 region has the DNA TGTGCCAGCGCCCGAGCGGGGACAGGGCAGTCCTACGAGCAGTACTTC.

The chain combines TRBV7-2 with TRBJ2-3; TRBD2 matches 7 bases. The CDR3 spans 15 residues. After removal of 5 bases from V and 3 bases from J, the junction contained 8 bases not matched to a gene. In germline, CDR1 is SGHTA, CDR2 FQGNSA. The CDR3 loop is CASSQKWGGTDTQYF. CDR3 sequence (DNA): TGTGCCAGCAGCCAGAAATGGGGAGGGACAGATACGCAGTATTTT. Combining the CDR3 with reference TRBV7-2 and TRBJ2-3 gives the whole variable domain GAGVSQSPSNKVTEKGKDVELRCDPISGHTALYWYRQSLGQGLEFLIYFQGNSAPDKSGLPSDRFSAERTGGSVSTLTIQRTQQEDSAVYLCASSQKWGGTDTQYFGPGTRLTVL.

The chain combines TRBV5-4 with TRBJ2-1; the D gene is possibly TRBD2 (6 bases). This CDR3 has 15 residues. The V gene's germline CDR1 is SGHNT and CDR2 YYREEE (reference sequence). Trimming stripped 0 bases from V and 5 bases from J, with 12 bases between. The CDR3 DNA sequence: TGTGCCAGCAGCTTGGAACGGGAGTCCCACAATGAGCAGTTCTTC. Protein: CASSLERESHNEQFF. Filled out from reference TRBV5-4 and TRBJ2-1, the complete variable domain reads ETGVTQSPTHLIKTRGQQVTLRCSSQSGHNTVSWYQQALGQGPQFIFQYYREEENGRGNFPPRFSGLQFPNYSSELNVNALELDDSALYLCASSLERESHNEQFFGPGTRLTVL.

This clone was recorded a few times. The chain joins TRBV30 to TRBJ2-5, with D possibly TRBD2 on 6 matching bases. Trimming removed 7 bases at V and 2 bases at J, with 8 bases between. CDR1 and CDR2 from the germline V gene are GTSNPN and SVGIG (reference sequence). CDR3 length: 11 residues. The CDR3 nucleotides read TGTGCCTATAGCGGTCAAGAGACCCAGTACTTC. This sequence encodes CAYSGQETQYF. The variable domain in full, completed from reference TRBV30 and TRBJ2-5, reads SQTIHQWPATLVQPVGSPLSLECTVEGTSNPNLYWYRQAAGRGLQLLFYSVGIGQISSEVPQNLSASRPQDRQFILSSKKLLLSDSGFYLCAYSGQETQYFGPGTRLLVL.

The chain has TRBV12-3 or TRBV12-4 and TRBJ2-5; D ambiguous. The V and J ends lost 3 bases and 5 bases respectively, with 10 bases between them. CDR3 size: 13 residues. DNA for the CDR3: TGTGCCAGCAGTTTGACGACTGGGGAGACCCAGTACTTC. Translating it yields CASSLTTGETQYF.

The chain couples TRBV28 to TRBJ1-5; no firm D call. V was pared by 5 bases and J by 0 bases, with 11 bases between. Germline V gene sequence: CDR1 MDHEN, CDR2 SYDVKM. This CDR3 comprises 15 residues. CDR3 in amino acids: CASSPDSYSNQPQHF. The CDR3 DNA sequence: TGTGCCAGCAGTCCCGACTCTTATAGCAATCAGCCCCAGCATTTT.

V is TRBV3-1 (or the pseudogene TRBV3-2) and J is TRBJ1-5; no firm D call. This CDR3 is built from 12 residues. Germline V gene lookup returns CDR1 LGHDT and CDR2 YNNKEL (reference sequence). V lost 4 bases to trimming and J lost 4 bases, with 5 bases between them. The CDR3 region is CASSLENQPQHF. CDR3 bases: TGTGCCAGCAGCCTTGAGAATCAGCCCCAGCATTTT.

This chain joins TRBV6-5 and TRBJ2-3; TRBD2 might be the D (5 bases). Germline loops: CDR1 MNHEY, CDR2 SVGAGI. This CDR3 is 13 amino acids long. V was trimmed by 6 bases and J by 3 bases, leaving 10 bases between them. In DNA, the CDR3 is TGTGCCAGCAGCCGGACTCTTACAGATACGCAGTATTTT. Its translation: CASSRTLTDTQYF.

The chain uses TRBV7-2 and TRBJ1-2; D remains ambiguous. Germline V gene data show CDR1 as SGHTA and CDR2 as FQGNSA. V dropped 0 bases and J dropped 6 bases, with 8 bases sitting between them. The CDR3 has 13 amino acids. CDR3 DNA: TGTGCCAGCAGCTTAGCGCGCGGCCATGGCTACACCTTC. It specifies CASSLARGHGYTF.